The rows below give T cell receptor beta chains drawn from one sample of a study of identical twins. TCRdb reprocessed the 5' RACE reads with MiXCR, giving one entry per CDR3 protein. Among hundreds of thousands of distinct CDR3 sequences, 15% to 20% were seen once, and the ten largest hold about an eighth. The same sample was also used in a study of T cells expressing NK-cell markers.

Sequenced input: PBMCs. The receptors come from a woman aged 18 to 35 in good health. CDR3s include the opening cysteine and the closing phenylalanine or tryptophan. D genes are given only for firm matches. Where a row states a size, it is once, few, many or the class of an expanded clone; other rows omit it.

clone_size: many
v_call: TRBV10-3
j_call: TRBJ2-5
d_call: TRBD2
cdr3_aa: CATTLQGLAVQETQYF
cdr3_nt: TGTGCCACCACACTCCAGGGACTAGCGGTACAAGAGACCCAGTACTTC

clone_size: NA
v_call: TRBV20-1
j_call: TRBJ1-4
d_call: NA
cdr3_aa: CSAWGGSNEKLFF
cdr3_nt: TGCAGTGCGTGGGGAGGGAGTAATGAAAAACTGTTTTTT

clone_size: few
v_call: TRBV20-1
j_call: TRBJ2-7
d_call: TRBD2
cdr3_aa: CSVLTSGRDEQYF
cdr3_nt: TGCAGTGTCTTGACTAGCGGGAGGGACGAGCAGTACTTC

clone_size: NA
v_call: TRBV7-9
j_call: TRBJ2-1
d_call: TRBD2
cdr3_aa: CASSLEGLALNEQFF
cdr3_nt: TGTGCCAGCAGCTTAGAGGGACTAGCGTTAAATGAGCAGTTCTTC

clone_size: few
v_call: TRBV3-1
j_call: TRBJ1-1
d_call: TRBD1
cdr3_aa: CASSRQGTNTEAFF
cdr3_nt: TGTGCCAGCAGTCGACAGGGGACGAACACTGAAGCTTTCTTT

clone_size: NA
v_call: TRBV5-1
j_call: TRBJ2-5
d_call: TRBD1
cdr3_aa: CASSGQGSQETQYF
cdr3_nt: TGCGCCAGCAGCGGACAGGGGAGCCAAGAGACCCAGTACTTC

clone_size: NA
v_call: TRBV6-1
j_call: TRBJ2-7
d_call: NA
cdr3_aa: CASSEWSEQYF
cdr3_nt: TGTGCCAGCAGTGAATGGTCCGAGCAGTACTTC

clone_size: many
v_call: TRBV6-5
j_call: TRBJ2-3
d_call: NA
cdr3_aa: CASSYSGTAVTDTQYF
cdr3_nt: TGTGCCAGCAGTTACTCTGGGACGGCCGTCACAGATACGCAGTATTTT

clone_size: NA
v_call: TRBV20-1
j_call: TRBJ2-3
d_call: TRBD2
cdr3_aa: CSARPGGPGTDTQYF
cdr3_nt: TGCAGTGCTAGGCCGGGGGGGCCGGGCACAGATACGCAGTATTTT

clone_size: NA
v_call: TRBV20-1
j_call: TRBJ2-3
d_call: NA
cdr3_aa: CSARAVGGPPHTQYF
cdr3_nt: TGCAGTGCTAGGGCCGTGGGGGGCCCCCCACATACGCAGTATTTT

clone_size: few
v_call: TRBV2
j_call: TRBJ2-5
d_call: NA
cdr3_aa: CASSETTGSGETQYF
cdr3_nt: TGTGCCAGCAGTGAAACGACGGGGTCGGGAGAGACCCAGTACTTC

clone_size: once
v_call: TRBV20-1
j_call: TRBJ2-1
d_call: TRBD2
cdr3_aa: CSATGTSGINEQFF
cdr3_nt: TGCAGTGCTACCGGGACTAGCGGGATCAATGAGCAGTTCTTC

clone_size: NA
v_call: TRBV20-1
j_call: TRBJ2-3
d_call: NA
cdr3_aa: CSARGSDHTQYF
cdr3_nt: TGCAGTGCTAGAGGGTCTGACCATACGCAGTATTTT

clone_size: few
v_call: TRBV10-1
j_call: TRBJ1-5
d_call: NA
cdr3_aa: CASSEVILGSPNQPQHF
cdr3_nt: TGCGCCAGCAGTGAGGTAATACTGGGTTCTCCCAATCAGCCCCAGCATTTT

clone_size: many
v_call: TRBV12-3/TRBV12-4
j_call: TRBJ1-2
d_call: NA
cdr3_aa: CASSLGRLYGYTF
cdr3_nt: TGTGCCAGCAGTTTGGGACGGCTTTATGGCTACACCTTC

clone_size: NA
v_call: TRBV6-5
j_call: TRBJ2-4
d_call: NA
cdr3_aa: CASSSQGGAKNIQYF
cdr3_nt: TGTGCCAGCAGTTCCCAGGGGGGGGCCAAAAACATTCAGTACTTC

clone_size: many
v_call: TRBV7-9
j_call: TRBJ2-3
d_call: NA
cdr3_aa: CASSHSGSTDTQYF
cdr3_nt: TGTGCCAGCAGCCACTCGGGGAGCACAGATACGCAGTATTTT

clone_size: few
v_call: TRBV29-1
j_call: TRBJ1-3
d_call: NA
cdr3_aa: CSVVQGPGNTIYF
cdr3_nt: TGCAGCGTCGTACAGGGCCCTGGAAACACCATATATTTT

clone_size: few
v_call: TRBV7-9
j_call: TRBJ2-7
d_call: TRBD2
cdr3_aa: CASSGTQLAGSYEQYF
cdr3_nt: TGTGCCAGCAGCGGAACGCAACTAGCGGGGTCCTACGAGCAGTACTTC

clone_size: few
v_call: TRBV9
j_call: TRBJ2-7
d_call: NA
cdr3_aa: CASSPQGSGYEQYF
cdr3_nt: TGTGCCAGCAGCCCTCAGGGGTCGGGCTACGAGCAGTACTTC

clone_size: NA
v_call: TRBV9
j_call: TRBJ2-1
d_call: NA
cdr3_aa: CASSSEGHSYNEQFF
cdr3_nt: TGTGCCAGCAGCTCTGAGGGGCACTCGTACAATGAGCAGTTCTTC

clone_size: few
v_call: TRBV3-1
j_call: TRBJ2-2
d_call: TRBD1
cdr3_aa: CASSARQGAGELFF
cdr3_nt: TGTGCCAGCAGCGCTCGACAGGGTGCCGGGGAGCTGTTTTTT

clone_size: NA
v_call: TRBV9
j_call: TRBJ1-6
d_call: NA
cdr3_aa: CASSVGGGGGNSPLHF
cdr3_nt: TGTGCCAGCAGCGTAGGAGGAGGTGGGGGTAATTCACCCCTCCACTTT

clone_size: NA
v_call: TRBV7-7
j_call: TRBJ2-2
d_call: NA
cdr3_aa: CASSLGQPGELFF
cdr3_nt: TGTGCTAGCAGCTTAGGACAGCCCGGGGAGCTGTTTTTT

clone_size: NA
v_call: TRBV21-1
j_call: TRBJ1-5
d_call: NA
cdr3_aa: CASIDYSNQPQHF
cdr3_nt: TGTGCCAGCATCGACTATAGCAATCAGCCCCAGCATTTT

clone_size: few
v_call: TRBV10-3
j_call: TRBJ2-5
d_call: TRBD2
cdr3_aa: CAISERSGTQETQYF
cdr3_nt: TGTGCCATCAGTGAACGAAGCGGGACCCAAGAGACCCAGTACTTC

clone_size: NA
v_call: TRBV6-5
j_call: TRBJ2-1
d_call: NA
cdr3_aa: CASSSPVGSRFNEQFF
cdr3_nt: TGTGCCAGCAGTTCTCCTGTTGGGAGTAGGTTCAATGAGCAGTTCTTC